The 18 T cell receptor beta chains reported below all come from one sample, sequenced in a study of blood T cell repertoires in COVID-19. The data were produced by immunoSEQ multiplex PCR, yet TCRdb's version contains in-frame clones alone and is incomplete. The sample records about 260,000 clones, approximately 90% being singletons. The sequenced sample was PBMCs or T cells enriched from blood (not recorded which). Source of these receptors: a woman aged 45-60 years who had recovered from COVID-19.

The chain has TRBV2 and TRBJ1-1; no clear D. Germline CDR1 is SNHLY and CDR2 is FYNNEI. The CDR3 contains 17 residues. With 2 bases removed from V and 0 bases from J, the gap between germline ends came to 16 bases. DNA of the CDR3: TGTGCCAGCAGTGAACAGCATTCGGGGTACATGAACACTGAAGCTTTCTTT. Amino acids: CASSEQHSGYMNTEAFF.

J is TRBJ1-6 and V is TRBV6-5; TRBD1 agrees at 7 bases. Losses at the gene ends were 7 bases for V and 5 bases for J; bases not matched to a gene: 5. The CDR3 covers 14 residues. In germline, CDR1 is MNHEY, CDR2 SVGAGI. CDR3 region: CASTQGQHNSPLHF. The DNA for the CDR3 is TGTGCCAGCACCCAGGGACAGCATAATTCACCCCTCCACTTT.

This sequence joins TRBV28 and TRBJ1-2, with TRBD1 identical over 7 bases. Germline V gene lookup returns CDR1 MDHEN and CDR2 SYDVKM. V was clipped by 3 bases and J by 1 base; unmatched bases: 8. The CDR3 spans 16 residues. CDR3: CASSLLRGQNNYGYTF. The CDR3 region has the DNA TGTGCCAGCAGTTTGCTGAGGGGGCAAAATAACTATGGCTACACCTTC.

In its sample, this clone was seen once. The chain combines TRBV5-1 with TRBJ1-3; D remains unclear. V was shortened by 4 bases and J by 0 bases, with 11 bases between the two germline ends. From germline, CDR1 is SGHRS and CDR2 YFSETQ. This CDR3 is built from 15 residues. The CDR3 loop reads CASSPRVDSGNTIYF. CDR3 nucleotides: TGCGCCAGCAGCCCCCGGGTAGACTCTGGAAACACCATATATTTT.

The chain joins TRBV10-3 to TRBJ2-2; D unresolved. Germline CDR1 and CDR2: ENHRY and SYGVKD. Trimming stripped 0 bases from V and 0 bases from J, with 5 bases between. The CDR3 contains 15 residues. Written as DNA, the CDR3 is TGTGCCATCAGTGAGTCGCCAGCGAACACCGGGGAGCTGTTTTTT. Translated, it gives CAISESPANTGELFF.

The CDR3 spells CACVSGRKGSTDTQYF. CDR3 sequence (DNA): TGTGCCTGTGTTAGCGGGAGAAAAGGGAGCACAGATACGCAGTATTTT. The V and J genes are TRBV19 and TRBJ2-3; the match to TRBD2 covers 9 bases. Germline V CDR1 and CDR2: LNHDA, SQIVND (reference sequence). Trimming removed 11 bases from V and 0 bases from J; junction bases left unmatched: 12. This CDR3 spans 16 amino acids.

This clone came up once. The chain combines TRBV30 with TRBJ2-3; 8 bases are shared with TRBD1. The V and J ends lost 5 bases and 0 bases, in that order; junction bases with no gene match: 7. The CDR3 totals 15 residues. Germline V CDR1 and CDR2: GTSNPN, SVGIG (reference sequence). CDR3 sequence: CAWSRTGSSTDTQYF. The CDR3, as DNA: TGTGCCTGGTCCCGGACAGGGAGTAGCACAGATACGCAGTATTTT.

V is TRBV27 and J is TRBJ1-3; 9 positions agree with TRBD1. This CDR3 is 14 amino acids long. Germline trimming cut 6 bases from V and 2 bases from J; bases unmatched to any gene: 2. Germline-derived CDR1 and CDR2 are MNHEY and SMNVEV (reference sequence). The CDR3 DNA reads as TGTGCCAGCAGAGGACAGGGGACTGGAAACACCATATATTTT. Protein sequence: CASRGQGTGNTIYF.

The CDR3 here is CASSQDGRVLNTEAFF. CDR3 coding DNA: TGTGCCAGCAGCCAAGATGGGAGAGTCTTAAACACTGAAGCTTTCTTT. The gene calls are TRBV3-1 (or the pseudogene TRBV3-2) and TRBJ1-1; D gene ambiguous. V was shortened by 0 bases and J by 2 bases, with 13 bases between the two germline ends. Germline V lookup: CDR1 LGHDT, CDR2 YNNKEL (reference sequence). CDR3 size: 16 residues.

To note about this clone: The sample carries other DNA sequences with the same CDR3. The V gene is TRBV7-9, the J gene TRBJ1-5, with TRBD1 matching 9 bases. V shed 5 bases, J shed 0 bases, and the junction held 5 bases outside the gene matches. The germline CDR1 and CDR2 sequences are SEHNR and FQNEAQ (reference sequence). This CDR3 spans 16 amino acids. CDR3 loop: CASSQGTGRSNQPQHF. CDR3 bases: TGTGCCAGCAGCCAAGGGACAGGGCGTAGCAATCAGCCCCAGCATTTT. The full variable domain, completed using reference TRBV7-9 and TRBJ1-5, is DTGVSQNPRHKITKRGQNVTFRCDPISEHNRLYWYRQTLGQGPEFLTYFQNEAQLEKSRLLSDRFSAERPKGSFSTLEIQRTEQGDSAMYLCASSQGTGRSNQPQHFGDGTRLSIL.

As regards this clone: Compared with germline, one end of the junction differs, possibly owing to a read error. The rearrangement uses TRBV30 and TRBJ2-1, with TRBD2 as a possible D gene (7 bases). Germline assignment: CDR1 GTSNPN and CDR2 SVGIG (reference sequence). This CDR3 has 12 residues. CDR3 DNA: TGTGCCTGGAGTGGGGAGGGGGATGATCAGTTCTTC. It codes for CAWSGEGDDQFF. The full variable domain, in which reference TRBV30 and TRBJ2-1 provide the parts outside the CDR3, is SQTIHQWPATLVQPVGSPLSLECTVEGTSNPNLYWYRQAAGRGLQLLFYSVGIGQISSEVPQNLSASRPQDRQFILSSKKLLLSDSGFYLCAWSGEGDDQFFGPGTRLTVL.

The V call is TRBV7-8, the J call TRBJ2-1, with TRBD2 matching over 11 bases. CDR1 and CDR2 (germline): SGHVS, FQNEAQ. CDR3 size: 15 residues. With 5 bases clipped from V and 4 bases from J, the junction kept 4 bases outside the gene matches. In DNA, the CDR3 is TGTGCCAGCAGCCCCCGACTAGCGGGATACAATGAGCAGTTCTTC. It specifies CASSPRLAGYNEQFF.

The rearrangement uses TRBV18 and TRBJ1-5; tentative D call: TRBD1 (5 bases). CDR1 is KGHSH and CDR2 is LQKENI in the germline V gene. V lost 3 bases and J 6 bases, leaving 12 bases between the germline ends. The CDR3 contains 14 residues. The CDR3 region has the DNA TGTGCCAGCTCACCGGGCCAGGGTAGTCAGCCCCAGCATTTT. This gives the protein CASSPGQGSQPQHF.

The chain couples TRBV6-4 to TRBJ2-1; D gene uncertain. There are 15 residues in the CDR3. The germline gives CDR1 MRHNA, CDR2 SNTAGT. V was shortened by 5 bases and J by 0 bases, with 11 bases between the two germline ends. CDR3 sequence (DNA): TGTGCCAGCAGTCCCACCGCGTCCTCCTACAATGAGCAGTTCTTC. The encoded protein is CASSPTASSYNEQFF.

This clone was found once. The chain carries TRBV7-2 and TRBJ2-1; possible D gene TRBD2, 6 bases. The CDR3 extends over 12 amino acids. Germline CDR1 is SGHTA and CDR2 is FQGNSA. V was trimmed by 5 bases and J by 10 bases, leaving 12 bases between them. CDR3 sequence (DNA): TGTGCCAGCAGCCCCGGGGGAGTGGAGCAGTTCTTC. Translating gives CASSPGGVEQFF. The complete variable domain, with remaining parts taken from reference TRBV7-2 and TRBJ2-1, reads GAGVSQSPSNKVTEKGKDVELRCDPISGHTALYWYRQSLGQGLEFLIYFQGNSAPDKSGLPSDRFSAERTGGSVSTLTIQRTQQEDSAVYLCASSPGGVEQFFGPGTRLTVL.

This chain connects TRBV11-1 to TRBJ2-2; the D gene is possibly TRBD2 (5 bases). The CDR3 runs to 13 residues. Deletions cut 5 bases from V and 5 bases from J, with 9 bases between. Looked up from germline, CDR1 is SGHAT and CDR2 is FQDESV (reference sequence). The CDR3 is CASSGSRTGELFF. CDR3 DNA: TGTGCCAGCAGCGGGAGTAGGACCGGGGAGCTGTTTTTT.

In DNA, the CDR3 is TGTGCCAGCAGGCGAGGACAGGGGAATCAGCCCCAGCATTTT. This translates into CASRRGQGNQPQHF. V gene TRBV5-8 combines with J gene TRBJ1-5, with 9 nucleotides matching TRBD1. CDR1 is SGHTS and CDR2 is YDEGEE in the germline V gene. The CDR3 has 14 residues. The junction had 4 bases not matched to a gene; V was cut back by 5 bases and J by 4 bases. Looking up the rest from reference TRBV5-8 and TRBJ1-5 gives the full variable domain: EAGVTQSPTHLIKTRGQQATLRCSPISGHTSVYWYQQALGLGLQFLLWYDEGEERNRGNFPPRFSGRQFPNYSSELNVNALELEDSALYLCASRRGQGNQPQHFGDGTRLSIL.

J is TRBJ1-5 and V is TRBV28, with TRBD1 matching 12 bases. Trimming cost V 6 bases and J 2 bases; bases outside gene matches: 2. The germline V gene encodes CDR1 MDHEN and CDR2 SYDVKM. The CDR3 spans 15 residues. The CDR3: CASRGTGGGNQPQHF. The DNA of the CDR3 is TGTGCCAGCAGAGGGACAGGGGGCGGCAATCAGCCCCAGCATTTT.